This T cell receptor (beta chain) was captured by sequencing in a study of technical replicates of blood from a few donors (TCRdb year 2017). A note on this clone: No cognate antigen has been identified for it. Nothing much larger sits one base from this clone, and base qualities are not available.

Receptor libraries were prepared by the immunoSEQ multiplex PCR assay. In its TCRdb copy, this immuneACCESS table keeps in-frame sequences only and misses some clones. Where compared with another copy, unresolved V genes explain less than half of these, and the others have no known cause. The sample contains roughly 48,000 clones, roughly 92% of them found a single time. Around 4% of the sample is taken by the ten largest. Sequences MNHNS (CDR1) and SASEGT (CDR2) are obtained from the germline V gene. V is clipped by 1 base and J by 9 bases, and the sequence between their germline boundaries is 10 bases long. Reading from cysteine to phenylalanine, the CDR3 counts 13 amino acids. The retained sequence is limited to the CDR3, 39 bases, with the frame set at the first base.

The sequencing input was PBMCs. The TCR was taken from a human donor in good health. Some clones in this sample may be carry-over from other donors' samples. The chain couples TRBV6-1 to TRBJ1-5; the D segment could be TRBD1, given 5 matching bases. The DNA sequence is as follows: TGTGCCAGCAGTGAAGGGGTCGGGGGGCCCCAGCATTTT. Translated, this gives CASSEGVGGPQHF.